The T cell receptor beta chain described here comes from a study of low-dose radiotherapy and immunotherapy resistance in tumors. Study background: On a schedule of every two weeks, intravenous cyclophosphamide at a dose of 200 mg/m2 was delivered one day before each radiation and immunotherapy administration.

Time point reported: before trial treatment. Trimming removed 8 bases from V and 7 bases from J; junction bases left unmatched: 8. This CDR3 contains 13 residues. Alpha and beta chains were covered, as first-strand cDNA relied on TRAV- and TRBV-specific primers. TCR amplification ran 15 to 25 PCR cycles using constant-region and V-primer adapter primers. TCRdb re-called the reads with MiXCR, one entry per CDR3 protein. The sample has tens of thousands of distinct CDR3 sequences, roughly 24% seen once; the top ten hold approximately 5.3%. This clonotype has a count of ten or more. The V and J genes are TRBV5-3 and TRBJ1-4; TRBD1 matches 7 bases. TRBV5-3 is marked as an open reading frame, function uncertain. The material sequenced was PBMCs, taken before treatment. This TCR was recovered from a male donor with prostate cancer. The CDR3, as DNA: TGTGCCAGCAAAAGGGGACAGCCTGAAAAACTGTTTTTT. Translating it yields CASKRGQPEKLFF.